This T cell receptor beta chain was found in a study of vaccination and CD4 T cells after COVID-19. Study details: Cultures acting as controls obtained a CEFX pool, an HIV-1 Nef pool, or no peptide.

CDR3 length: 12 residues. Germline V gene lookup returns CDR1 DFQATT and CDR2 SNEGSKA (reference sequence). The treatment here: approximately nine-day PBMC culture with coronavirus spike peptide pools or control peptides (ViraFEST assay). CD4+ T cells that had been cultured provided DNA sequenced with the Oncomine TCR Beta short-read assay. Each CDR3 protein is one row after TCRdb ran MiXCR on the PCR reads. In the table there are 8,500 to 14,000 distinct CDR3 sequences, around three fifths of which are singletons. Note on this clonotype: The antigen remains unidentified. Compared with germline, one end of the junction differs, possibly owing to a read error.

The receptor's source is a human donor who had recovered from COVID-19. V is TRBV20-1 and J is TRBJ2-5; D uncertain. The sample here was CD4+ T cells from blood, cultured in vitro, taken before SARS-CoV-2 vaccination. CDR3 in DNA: TGCAGTGCCAGAGGAGTGGGGGAGACCCAGTACTTC. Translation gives CSARGVGETQYF.